This entry lists 13 T cell receptor beta chains sequenced from one sample in a study of T cells in Graves' hyperthyroidism and ophthalmopathy. TCR beta CDR3 regions were amplified from RNA transcripts. RT-PCR in the first round (using the HTBI primer set) targeted the TCR CDR3. TCRdb processed the multiplex PCR reads anew with MiXCR; each CDR3 protein has one entry. Among roughly 650,000 distinct CDR3 sequences listed, around 16% were seen once. Sequencing was carried out using blood. These TCRs come from a woman aged 35 to 49 with Graves' ophthalmopathy.

Remarks on this clonotype: A clone one base away is much larger, so this may be a read error. The CDR3 nucleotides are TGTGCCTGGACCCAGGGAGGCTCCTACGATGAGCAGTTCTTC. This translates into CAWTQGGSYDEQFF. The V and J genes are TRBV30 and TRBJ2-1; perhaps TRBD2 as D (6 bases). CDR1 and CDR2 (germline): GTSNPN, SVGIG (reference sequence). The CDR3 covers 14 residues.

This clonotype showed up many times. This rearrangement joins TRBV7-3 to TRBJ2-7; D unclear. Germline V gene data show CDR1 as SGHTA and CDR2 as FQGTGA. The CDR3 has 13 amino acids. Trimming removed 2 bases at V and 5 bases at J, with 10 bases between. CDR3 nucleotides: TGTGCCAGCAGCTTAGGGGTTAGCCACGAGCAGTACTTC. This sequence encodes CASSLGVSHEQYF. Complete variable domain (other parts from reference TRBV7-3 and TRBJ2-7): GAGVSQTPSNKVTEKGKYVELRCDPISGHTALYWYRQSLGQGPEFLIYFQGTGAADDSGLPNDRFFAVRPEGSVSTLKIQRTERGDSAVYLCASSLGVSHEQYFGPGTRLTVT.

This clonotype was counted many times. The chain links TRBV29-1 to TRBJ2-2; the match to TRBD1 covers 7 bases. The germline V gene encodes CDR1 SQVTM and CDR2 ANQGSEA. V gave up 5 bases and J gave up 3 bases; unmatched junction bases: 6. This CDR3 is built from 14 residues. The CDR3 loop reads CSVRRDSDTGELFF. The CDR3 DNA reads TGCAGCGTTCGCCGGGACAGCGACACCGGGGAGCTGTTTTTT.

This clonotype showed up just a few times. The genes are TRBV25-1 and TRBJ2-5, with 10 positions matching TRBD2. The CDR3 covers 16 residues. Trimming removed 8 bases from V and 0 bases from J; junction bases left unmatched: 9. CDR1 and CDR2 (germline): MGHDK, SYGVNS. Here the CDR3 reads CASAISSGGYQETQYF. The CDR3 DNA sequence: TGTGCCAGCGCAATCTCTAGCGGGGGCTACCAAGAGACCCAGTACTTC.

At least ten counts were recorded for this clonotype. J is TRBJ2-7 and V is TRBV11-2; 7 bases fit TRBD1. This CDR3 comprises 15 residues. Germline loops: CDR1 SGHAT, CDR2 FQNNGV. The junction had 12 bases not matched to a gene; V was cut back by 3 bases and J by 7 bases. CDR3 DNA sequence: TGTGCCAGCAGCTTTTACAGGGGTTCTGTCGAGGAGCAGTACTTC. Translated: CASSFYRGSVEEQYF.

CDR3 DNA: TGTGCCAGCAGCCAGCAGCCTAGCGGGAGGCAATACTACGAGCAGTACTTC. This gives the protein CASSQQPSGRQYYEQYF. The rearrangement links TRBV11-2 to TRBJ2-7, with TRBD2 matching 11 bases. The germline V gene has CDR1 SGHAT and CDR2 FQNNGV. The V segment lost 5 bases and the J segment 3 bases; nucleotides outside the gene matches: 12. The CDR3 totals 17 residues.

This clonotype has ten or more counts. The chain couples TRBV7-9 to TRBJ2-1, with unresolved D. Trimming took 5 bases from V and 8 from J, leaving 10 bases between them. The length of the CDR3 is 12 residues. The germline V gene has CDR1 SEHNR and CDR2 FQNEAQ (reference sequence). The CDR3 DNA reads TGTGCCAGCAGCCGGCTAGTGTATGAGCAGTTCTTC. Translation gives CASSRLVYEQFF.

A few counts support this clonotype. The rearrangement uses TRBV18 and TRBJ2-3, with 13 bases lining up with TRBD2. V lost 3 bases, J lost 4 bases, and 7 bases stayed unmatched. Germline V CDR1 and CDR2: KGHSH, LQKENI. The CDR3 consists of 17 residues. The CDR3 region is CASSPGLAGAPPDTQYF. The CDR3 coding sequence is TGTGCCAGCTCACCCGGACTAGCGGGAGCCCCCCCAGATACGCAGTATTTT.

The genes are TRBV20-1 and TRBJ2-4, with 9 bases fitting TRBD1. Germline CDR1 reads DFQATT; CDR2 reads SNEGSKA (reference sequence). Trimming removed 5 bases from V and 4 bases from J; junction bases left unmatched: 3. This CDR3 has 13 residues. CDR3 residues: CSAPDRGKNIQYF. CDR3 coding DNA: TGCAGTGCTCCGGACAGGGGAAAAAACATTCAGTACTTC.

Many counts were recorded for this clonotype. V gene TRBV6-1 combines with J gene TRBJ2-2; 10 bases are a match to TRBD2. Germline V gene data show CDR1 as MNHNS and CDR2 as SASEGT. The junction had 7 bases not matched to a gene; V was cut back by 1 base and J by 2 bases. The CDR3 covers 18 residues. CDR3 nucleotide sequence: TGTGCCAGCAGTGAAGGGACAGGACTAGCGGTTAACACCGGGGAGCTGTTTTTT. Protein: CASSEGTGLAVNTGELFF.

This clonotype was seen a few times. CDR3 nucleotides: TGTGCCAGCAAGGCGGGAGTTGCCAAAAACATTCAGTACTTC. Residues: CASKAGVAKNIQYF. V and J are TRBV2 and TRBJ2-4; 7 nucleotides align to TRBD2. The CDR3 totals 14 residues. After removal of 7 bases from V and 1 base from J, the junction contained 4 bases not matched to a gene. Germline CDR1 SNHLY, CDR2 FYNNEI.

This clonotype was observed at least ten times. V is TRBV5-1 and J is TRBJ2-1; 12 positions agree with TRBD1. J lost 0 bases, V lost 3 bases, and 4 bases had no gene match. Germline values: CDR1 SGHRS, CDR2 YFSETQ. The CDR3 has 17 amino acids. The CDR3 here is CASSYGTGGPSYNEQFF. In nucleotides, the CDR3 is TGCGCCAGCAGCTATGGGACAGGGGGCCCCTCCTACAATGAGCAGTTCTTC.

Ten or more counts support this clonotype. The gene calls are TRBV6-1 and TRBJ1-6, with D possibly being TRBD1 (5 bases). CDR1 and CDR2 from the germline V gene are MNHNS and SASEGT. The CDR3 runs to 17 residues. Deletions cut 8 bases from V and 7 bases from J, with 24 bases between. The CDR3 coding sequence is TGTGCCAGCCAGCATACAATCTGGGCAGGGTGGAATTCACCCCTCCACTTT. This encodes CASQHTIWAGWNSPLHF.